One sample yielded the 5 T cell receptor beta chains listed below, sequenced in a study of T cell responses to AZD1222 COVID-19 vaccine. TCRdb keeps only in-frame clones here, not all; method: immunoSEQ multiplex PCR. The data show more than 80,000 clones, approximately 85% seen once. The specimen was peripheral blood, collected 28 days after the second AZD1222 dose. Receptors were obtained from an adult who received the AZD1222 COVID-19 vaccine.

The rearrangement joins TRBV5-1 to TRBJ2-3; D uncertain. Trimming removed 0 bases from V and 1 base from J, with 9 bases in between. This CDR3 region has 15 residues. The germline gives CDR1 SGHRS, CDR2 YFSETQ. CDR3 DNA: TGCGCCAGCAGCTTGGGGTATGGGGGCACAGATACGCAGTATTTT. Residues: CASSLGYGGTDTQYF.

The chain has TRBV7-9 and TRBJ1-3; D not resolved. Trimming left V 1 base short and J 2 bases short, with 9 bases between. The CDR3 covers 15 residues. Germline CDR1 is SEHNR and CDR2 is FQNEAQ (reference sequence). The CDR3 is CASSLEFWAGNTIYF. The CDR3 coding sequence is TGTGCCAGCAGCTTAGAGTTCTGGGCTGGAAACACCATATATTTT.

This chain connects TRBV9 to TRBJ1-2; no reliable D call. Trimming removed 3 bases from V and 6 bases from J, with 9 bases in between. Germline CDR1 and CDR2: SGDLS and YYNGEE. CDR3 length: 12 residues. CDR3 coding DNA: TGTGCCAGCAGCGCCCTTGAGGATGGCTACACCTTC. Residues: CASSALEDGYTF.

For this clone: Its ends do not fully match the called genes, so a read error is possible. Other nucleotide sequences from this sample produce the same CDR3. The chain uses TRBV19 and TRBJ2-7, with 8 nucleotides matching TRBD1. Germline V gives CDR1 LNHDA, CDR2 SQIVND (reference sequence). CDR3 size: 13 residues. CDR3 sequence: CASSEGQDYEQYF. The DNA for the CDR3 is TGTGCCAGTAGTGAGGGACAGGATTACGAGCAGTACTTT.

The chain uses TRBV6-2 or TRBV6-3 and TRBJ2-3; no clear D gene. The CDR3 sequence is 14 residues long. V was clipped by 3 bases and J by 0 bases, with 7 bases between them. In germline, CDR1 is MNHEY, CDR2 SVGEGT. DNA of the CDR3: TGTGCCAGCAGTTATACAGTTAGCACAGATACGCAGTATTTT. It encodes CASSYTVSTDTQYF.